Listed below are T cell receptor beta chains from one sample, sequenced in a study of blood T cell repertoires in COVID-19. Produced via immunoSEQ multiplex PCR; TCRdb's table is partial and in-frame only. This sample has 450,000 or so clones, with around 91% found just once. Input material: peripheral blood. The source is a middle-aged woman with COVID-19, enrolled during active disease. Each CDR3 is given with its conserved first and last residue. D genes are given only for firm matches. Where a row states a size, it is once, few, many or the class of an expanded clone; other rows omit it.

clone size,D gene,J gene,V gene,CDR3 protein,CDR3 DNA
.,TRBD2,TRBJ2-5,TRBV6-5,CASSYSRTSGFQYF,TGTGCCAGCAGTTACTCGCGGACTAGCGGGTTCCAGTACTTC
few,TRBD1,TRBJ1-2,TRBV6-2/TRBV6-3,CASSYVGQAVGYTF,TGTGCCAGCAGTTACGTGGGACAGGCTGTGGGCTACACCTTC
once,.,TRBJ1-6,TRBV6-1,CASTVAGEKSPLHF,TGTGCCAGCACTGTGGCAGGGGAAAAATCACCCCTCCACTTT
.,.,TRBJ2-7,TRBV11-2,CASSLNTGNEQYF,TGTGCCAGCAGCTTAAACACCGGGAACGAGCAGTACTTC
.,.,TRBJ2-7,TRBV6-2/TRBV6-3,CASSFQDSAYEQYF,TGTGCCAGCAGTTTTCAGGACAGCGCCTACGAGCAGTACTTC
.,TRBD2,TRBJ2-1,TRBV3-1/TRBV3-2,CASSQGTSGGNEQFF,TGTGCCAGCAGCCAAGGGACTAGCGGGGGGAATGAGCAGTTCTTC
.,.,TRBJ2-1,TRBV3-1/TRBV3-2,CASSTGTGSSEQFF,TGTGCCAGCAGTACGGGTACAGGGTCCTCTGAGCAGTTCTTC
.,.,TRBJ1-1,TRBV9,CASSLRGGINTEAFF,TGTGCCAGCAGCCTCCGGGGGGGGATTAACACTGAAGCTTTCTTT
once,.,TRBJ2-5,TRBV28,CASTTRGNYQETQYF,TGTGCCAGCACCACCCGGGGGAATTACCAAGAGACCCAGTACTTC
.,.,TRBJ1-2,TRBV28,CASSPTALSSNYGYTF,TGTGCCAGCAGTCCGACAGCGCTTTCTTCTAACTATGGCTACACCTTC
.,.,TRBJ1-2,TRBV6-2/TRBV6-3,CASSTHRDGYTF,TGTGCCAGCAGTACCCACAGGGATGGCTACACCTTC
once,TRBD1,TRBJ1-2,TRBV28,CASSLTGALYGYTF,TGTGCCAGCAGTTTAACAGGGGCTCTCTATGGCTACACCTTC
.,.,TRBJ2-7,TRBV27,CASSLYGGSYEQYF,TGTGCCAGCAGTTTATATGGGGGGTCCTACGAGCAGTACTTC
.,TRBD1,TRBJ2-1,TRBV6-2/TRBV6-3,CASSYPLDRVRNNEQFF,TGTGCCAGCAGTTACCCCCTTGACAGGGTCCGTAACAATGAGCAGTTCTTC
.,.,TRBJ2-2,TRBV14,CASSQGVVGAFPNTGELFF,TGTGCCAGCAGCCAAGGGGTAGTAGGGGCCTTCCCGAACACCGGGGAGCTGTTTTTT
.,.,TRBJ1-1,TRBV28,CASSPRGGGNTEAFF,TGTGCCAGCAGTCCTCGGGGGGGCGGGAACACTGAAGCTTTCTTT